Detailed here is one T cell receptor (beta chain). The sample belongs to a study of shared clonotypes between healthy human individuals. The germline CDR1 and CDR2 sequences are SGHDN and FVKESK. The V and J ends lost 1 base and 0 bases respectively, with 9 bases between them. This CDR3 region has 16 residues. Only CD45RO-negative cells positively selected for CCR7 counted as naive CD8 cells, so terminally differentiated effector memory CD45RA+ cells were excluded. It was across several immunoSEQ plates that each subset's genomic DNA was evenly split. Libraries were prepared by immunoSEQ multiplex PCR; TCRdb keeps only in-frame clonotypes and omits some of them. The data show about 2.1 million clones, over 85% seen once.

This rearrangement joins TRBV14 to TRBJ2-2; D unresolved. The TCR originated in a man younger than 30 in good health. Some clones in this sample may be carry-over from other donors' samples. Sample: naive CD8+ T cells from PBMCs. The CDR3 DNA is TGTGCCAGCAGCCAAGCGGCAGGAGCGAACACCGGGGAGCTGTTTTTT. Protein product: CASSQAAGANTGELFF.